These T cell receptor beta chains were read from a single sample in a study of CD8+ T cells in alopecia areata. Some clones are missing from TCRdb's copy, which holds only in-frame ones; the method was immunoSEQ multiplex PCR. The sample lists about 110,000 clones, roughly three fifths seen once, with 9.5% to 15% in the top ten. The sample in question was CD8+ T cells sorted from blood, obtained at week 24, from a patient treated with tofacitinib. The receptor set was obtained from a human donor with alopecia areata. Both conserved end residues are part of each CDR3. A D gene is named only where the DNA matches it firmly. Part of the rows lack a size; the others show once, few, many or a class for expanded clones.

j_gene	abundance	d_gene	v_gene	CDR3nt	CDR3aa
TRBJ2-2	.	.	TRBV27	TGTGCCAGCAGCACGAACACCGGGGAGCTGTTTTTT	CASSTNTGELFF
TRBJ2-3	.	TRBD2	TRBV11-2	TGTGCCAGCGGATTTGGGGGGGACAGCACAGATACGCAGTATTTT	CASGFGGDSTDTQYF
TRBJ2-1	few	TRBD1	TRBV7-9	TGTGCCAGCAGCTTAGAACAGGGGGAAAACAATGAGCAGTTCTTC	CASSLEQGENNEQFF
TRBJ1-1	.	.	TRBV30	TGTGCCTGGAGTGTCGAGAGGGGCCCCACTGAAGCTTTCTTT	CAWSVERGPTEAFF
TRBJ1-2	.	.	TRBV7-2	TGTGCCAGCAGCCCCCGGACAGCTATTAACTATGGCTACACCTTC	CASSPRTAINYGYTF
TRBJ1-2	.	.	TRBV14	TGTGCCAGCAGCCTCGGGGGGGTTCATGGCTACACCTTC	CASSLGGVHGYTF
TRBJ2-1	.	.	TRBV7-6	TGTGCCAGCAGCCTAGATCGGGTTAGCTCCTACAATGAGCAGTTCTTC	CASSLDRVSSYNEQFF
TRBJ1-4	few	.	TRBV4-1	TGCGCCAGCAGCCAAGAGGGGACACCGGAGAAGGAAAAACTGTTTTTT	CASSQEGTPEKEKLFF
TRBJ2-7	.	.	TRBV6-5	TGTGCCAGCAGTTACGCCCAGGCCTACGAGCAGTACTTC	CASSYAQAYEQYF
TRBJ1-6	.	.	TRBV7-9	TGTGCCAGCAGCCCTATCACCGACAGCTATAATTCACCCCTCCACTTT	CASSPITDSYNSPLHF
TRBJ2-3	few	TRBD2	TRBV6-1	TGTGCCAGCAGTGAAGCGCTTGCTAGCGGGGCCGGGGATACGCAGTATTTT	CASSEALASGAGDTQYF
TRBJ2-1	.	.	TRBV29-1	TGCAGCGTTCAGGGGGGAGACTACAATGAGCAGTTCTTC	CSVQGGDYNEQFF
TRBJ2-7	.	.	TRBV30	TGTGCCTGGAGTTACCGACAAACTCCCTACGAGCAGTACTTC	CAWSYRQTPYEQYF